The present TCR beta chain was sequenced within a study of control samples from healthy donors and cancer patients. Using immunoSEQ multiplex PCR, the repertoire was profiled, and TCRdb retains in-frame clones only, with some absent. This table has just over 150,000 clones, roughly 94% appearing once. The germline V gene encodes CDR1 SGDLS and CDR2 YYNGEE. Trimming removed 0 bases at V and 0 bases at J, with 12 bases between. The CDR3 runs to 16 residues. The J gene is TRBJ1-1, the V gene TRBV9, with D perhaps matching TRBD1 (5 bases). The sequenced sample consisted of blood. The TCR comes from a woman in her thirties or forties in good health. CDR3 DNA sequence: TGTGCCAGCAGCGTAGTGAGGGGCCTAATGAACACTGAAGCTTTCTTT. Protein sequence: CASSVVRGLMNTEAFF.